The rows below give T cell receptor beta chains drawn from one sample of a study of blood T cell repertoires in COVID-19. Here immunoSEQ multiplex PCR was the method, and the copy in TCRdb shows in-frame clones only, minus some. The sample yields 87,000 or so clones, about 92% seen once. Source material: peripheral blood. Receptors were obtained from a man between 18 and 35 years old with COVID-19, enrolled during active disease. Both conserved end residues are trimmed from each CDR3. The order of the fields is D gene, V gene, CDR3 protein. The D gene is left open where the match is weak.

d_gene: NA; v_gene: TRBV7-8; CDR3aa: ASSLRRSSYNSPLH
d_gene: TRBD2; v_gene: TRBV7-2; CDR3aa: ASSPSGPQGYTQY
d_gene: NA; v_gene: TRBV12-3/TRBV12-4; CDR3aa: ASSYNYEQY
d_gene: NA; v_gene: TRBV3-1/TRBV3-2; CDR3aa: ASSQDLGALYEQY
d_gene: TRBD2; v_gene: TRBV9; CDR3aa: ASSSGSSYNEQF
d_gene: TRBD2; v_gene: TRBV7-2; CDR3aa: ASSLWRLAFSYEQY
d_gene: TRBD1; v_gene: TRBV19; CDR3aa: ASSPSTGEGIDEQY
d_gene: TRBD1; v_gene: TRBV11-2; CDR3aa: ASSTRTGRDRETQY
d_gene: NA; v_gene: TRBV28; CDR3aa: ASSVESYNSPLH
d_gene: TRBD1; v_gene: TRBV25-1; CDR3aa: ASSDPRDRGSVGYT
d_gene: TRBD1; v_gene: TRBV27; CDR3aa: ASSSPGTGVNEQF
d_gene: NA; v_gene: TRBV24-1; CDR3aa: ATSDFGADGYT
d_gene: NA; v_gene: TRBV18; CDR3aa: ASSPPGGTEAF
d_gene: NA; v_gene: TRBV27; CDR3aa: ASGRGGGNSPLH
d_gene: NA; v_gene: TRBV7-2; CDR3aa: ASSVATENEKLF
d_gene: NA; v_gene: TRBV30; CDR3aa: AWSEYPGSNQPQH
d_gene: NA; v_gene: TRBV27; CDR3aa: ASSFGGQGEAF
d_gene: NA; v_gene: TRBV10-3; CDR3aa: AIMAGPEGEQY
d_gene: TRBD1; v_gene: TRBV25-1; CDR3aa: ASSAGQGRTGELF
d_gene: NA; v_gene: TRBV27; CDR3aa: ASSYSAGTHSYEQY
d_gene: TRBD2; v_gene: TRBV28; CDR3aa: ASPPGSGRPSRDEQY
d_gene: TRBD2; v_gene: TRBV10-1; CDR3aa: ASSESGTGTSADEQF
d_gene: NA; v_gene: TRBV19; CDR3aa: ASSMEGRSNQPQH
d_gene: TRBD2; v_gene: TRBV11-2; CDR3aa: ASRQAGLRLAGEGETQY
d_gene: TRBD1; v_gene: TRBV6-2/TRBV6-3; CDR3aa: ASSYFLAVPGQGTYEQY
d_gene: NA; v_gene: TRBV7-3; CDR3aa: ASSSTPSRSDTQY
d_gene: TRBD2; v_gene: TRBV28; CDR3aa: ASSFLAGVSLGETQY
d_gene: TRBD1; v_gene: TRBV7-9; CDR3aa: ASSRTGANTGELF
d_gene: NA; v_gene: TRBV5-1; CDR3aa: ASSLEAAHEQF
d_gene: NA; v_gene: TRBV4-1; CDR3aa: ASSQDHLDGYEQY
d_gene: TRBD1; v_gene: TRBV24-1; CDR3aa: ATSGDRGNVGNQPQH
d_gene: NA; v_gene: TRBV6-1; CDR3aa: ASSEGPAAGTQY
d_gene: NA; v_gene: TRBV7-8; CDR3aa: ASSKEWGPTREQY
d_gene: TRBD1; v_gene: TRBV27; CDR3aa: ASSSRTGAPVGYT
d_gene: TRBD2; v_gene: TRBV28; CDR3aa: ASRYSGSNTGELF
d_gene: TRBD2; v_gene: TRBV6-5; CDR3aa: ASSSQGLIGETQY
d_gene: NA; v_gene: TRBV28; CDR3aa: ASSLSPGGGQPQH
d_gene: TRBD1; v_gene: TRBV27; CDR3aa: ASSSTGTGTYEQY
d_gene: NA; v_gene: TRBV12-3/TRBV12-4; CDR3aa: ASSFNSYEQY
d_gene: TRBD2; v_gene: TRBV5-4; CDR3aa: ASSLSGGRGETQY
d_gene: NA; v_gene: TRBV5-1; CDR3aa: ASSLAPQGSGNTIY
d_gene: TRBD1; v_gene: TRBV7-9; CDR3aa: ASSSRDRGQYEQY
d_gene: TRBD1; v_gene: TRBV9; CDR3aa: ASSLVGQGIGNTIY
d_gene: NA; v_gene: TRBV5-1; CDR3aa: ASSLGPLAGELF